Following are 27 T cell receptor beta chains from one sample sequenced in a study of post-analysis software for immune sequencing data. Study-wide results and limits: Among four or five TRBV segments more frequent in patients than controls were TRBV5-6, TRBV5-1 and TRBV20-1.

Libraries were made from TCR beta cDNA, and they carried unique molecular identifiers. TCRdb re-analysed the PCR reads in MiXCR, keeping a single row per CDR3 protein. The table has just over 250,000 distinct CDR3 sequences, 36% seen once. No antigen is known for these receptors. Sequenced input: blood. The receptors originated from a girl aged 5-17 years with multiple sclerosis.

The chain links TRBV29-1 to TRBJ2-7, with 7 bases matching TRBD2. The length of the CDR3 is 13 residues. Germline trimming cut 4 bases from V and 2 bases from J; bases unmatched to any gene: 5. The germline gives CDR1 SQVTM, CDR2 ANQGSEA. The CDR3 reads CSVVSGGPYEQYF. CDR3 coding DNA: TGCAGCGTTGTCTCGGGAGGCCCCTACGAGCAGTACTTC.

In this sample, this clonotype turned up a few times. The chain uses TRBV2 and TRBJ1-1, with 7 bases identical to TRBD1. The J segment lost 4 bases and the V segment lost 6 bases, leaving 11 bases of the junction unmatched. The germline gives CDR1 SNHLY, CDR2 FYNNEI. The CDR3 is made up of 15 amino acids. The chain's CDR3 is CASSLNTGVGTEAFF. As DNA, the CDR3 is TGTGCCAGCAGCTTAAACACAGGGGTCGGCACTGAAGCTTTCTTT. The entire variable domain, with the rest obtained from reference TRBV2 and TRBJ1-1, is as follows: EPEVTQTPSHQVTQMGQEVILRCVPISNHLYFYWYRQILGQKVEFLVSFYNNEISEKSEIFDDQFSVERPDGSNFTLKIRSTKLEDSAMYFCASSLNTGVGTEAFFGQGTRLTVV.

The V and J genes are TRBV29-1 and TRBJ2-5, with D tentatively TRBD2 (5 bases). The CDR3 is made up of 12 amino acids. V dropped 5 bases and J dropped 5 bases, with 12 bases sitting between them. Germline V gives CDR1 SQVTM, CDR2 ANQGSEA. CDR3 amino acids: CSVTGSMETQYF. The DNA of the CDR3 is TGCAGCGTTACGGGATCCATGGAGACCCAGTACTTC.

A few counts support this clonotype. The chain joins TRBV6-5 to TRBJ1-1; 10 positions match TRBD1. CDR3 length equals 14 residues. Looked up from germline, CDR1 is MNHEY and CDR2 is SVGAGI. V was clipped by 7 bases and J by 5 bases; unmatched bases: 7. The CDR3 DNA reads TGTGCCAGCATACTGACAGGGGGCTTGACTGAAGCTTTCTTT. Protein product: CASILTGGLTEAFF.

The chain employs TRBV14 and TRBJ2-7; 8 bases align to TRBD1. Germline V gene data show CDR1 as SGHDN and CDR2 as FVKESK. The CDR3 is 15 amino acids. V gave up 4 bases and J gave up 1 base; unmatched junction bases: 6. CDR3: CASSRLGQGSYEQYF. The CDR3, as DNA: TGTGCCAGCAGCCGGCTTGGACAGGGATCCTACGAGCAGTACTTC.

This clonotype was observed a handful of times. The CDR3 sequence: CASSIGQGDYQPQHF. The CDR3 nucleotides are TGCGCCAGCAGCATAGGACAGGGAGATTATCAGCCCCAGCATTTT. V gene TRBV5-1 combines with J gene TRBJ1-5; 8 nucleotides line up with TRBD1. V dropped 4 bases and J dropped 5; count of bases not matched to a gene: 8. CDR1 SGHRS and CDR2 YFSETQ come from the germline V gene. The CDR3 totals 15 residues.

This clonotype was counted ten times or more. The junction differs from germline at one of its ends, possibly a read error. V is TRBV12-3 or TRBV12-4 and J is TRBJ2-6; TRBD2 is a possible D gene (6 bases). The CDR3 is 14 residues long. This CDR3 is CASRRQVGGNVLTF. DNA of the CDR3: TGTGCCAGCCGGAGGCAGGTGGGGGGCAACGTCCTGACTTTC.

This clonotype was found many times. The chain employs TRBV7-9 and TRBJ1-5; D is possibly TRBD1 (5 bases). Trimming removed 5 bases at V and 1 base at J, with 15 bases between. The CDR3 totals 16 residues. CDR1 and CDR2 from the germline V gene are SEHNR and FQNEAQ (reference sequence). CDR3 sequence: CASSAEGAGSNQPQHF. CDR3 coding DNA: TGTGCCAGCAGCGCAGAAGGGGCGGGGAGCAATCAGCCCCAGCATTTT.

This clonotype was found a few times. The chain links TRBV19 to TRBJ1-1, with 7 bases matching TRBD1. CDR1 and CDR2 (germline): LNHDA, SQIVND (reference sequence). With V trimmed by 3 bases and J by 1 base, 5 bases remained unmatched. CDR3 length: 15 amino acids. CDR3 in amino acids: CASSMRGQGNTEAFF. CDR3 DNA sequence: TGTGCCAGTAGTATGAGGGGGCAAGGGAACACTGAAGCTTTCTTT.

The chain is built from TRBV20-1 and TRBJ2-1; weak D call: TRBD2 (5 bases). The CDR3 spans 15 residues. The V gene lost 0 bases and the J gene lost 4 bases, with 13 bases spanning the gap. The germline CDR1 and CDR2 sequences are DFQATT and SNEGSKA (reference sequence). In nucleotides, the CDR3 is TGCAGTGCTAGAGAGGAGCGGACTCCTTACAATGAGCAGTTCTTC. Translated: CSAREERTPYNEQFF.

This clonotype was counted between two and nine times. The gene calls are TRBV28 and TRBJ2-1; possibly TRBD2 for D (7 bases). CDR3 length: 18 amino acids. Between the trimmed V and J ends, which lost 5 bases and 0 bases, there was a span of 20 bases. CDR1 is MDHEN and CDR2 is SYDVKM in the germline V gene. CDR3 region: CASSRGGEWGNSYNEQFF. The CDR3 coding sequence is TGTGCCAGCAGTAGAGGGGGGGAATGGGGCAACTCCTACAATGAGCAGTTCTTC. The full variable domain, its missing parts supplied by reference TRBV28 and TRBJ2-1, is DVKVTQSSRYLVKRTGEKVFLECVQDMDHENMFWYRQDPGLGLRLIYFSYDVKMKEKGDIPEGYSVSREKKERFSLILESASTNQTSMYLCASSRGGEWGNSYNEQFFGPGTRLTVL.

This clonotype was counted only a few times. V usage is TRBV7-9 and J usage is TRBJ1-1, with 11 bases lining up with TRBD1. The J segment lost 3 bases and the V segment lost 5 bases, leaving 8 bases of the junction unmatched. In germline, CDR1 is SEHNR, CDR2 FQNEAQ (reference sequence). CDR3 length equals 16 residues. The DNA for the CDR3 is TGTGCCAGCAGCCCACCGGGGACAGGGGGATACACTGAAGCTTTCTTT. Translation: CASSPPGTGGYTEAFF.

Comment on this clonotype: In this CDR3 the conserved last residue, phenylalanine or tryptophan, is missing, so a read error is likely. The chain joins TRBV6-4 to TRBJ1-2; a weak D match, TRBD1 (6 bases). Germline CDR1 reads MRHNA; CDR2 reads SNTAGT. Trimming pared 4 bases from V and 7 bases from J, leaving 19 bases between. This CDR3 region has 15 residues. Written as DNA, the CDR3 is TGTGCCAGCAGTGTCACAGCTTCAGGGGCCGGTGGCTACACCTGC. It yields the protein CASSVTASGAGGYTC.

V is TRBV4-1 and J is TRBJ2-5; D ambiguous. The V end lost 1 base, the J end lost 1 base, and 10 bases lay between the germline ends. The germline CDR1 and CDR2 sequences are MGHRA and YSYEKL. This CDR3 spans 15 amino acids. The chain's CDR3 is CASSQVGLPQETQYF. The DNA of the CDR3 is TGCGCCAGCAGCCAAGTCGGGCTTCCCCAAGAGACCCAGTACTTC.

The gene calls are TRBV27 and TRBJ2-5, with 7 bases matching TRBD1. Germline CDR1 reads MNHEY; CDR2 reads SMNVEV (reference sequence). CDR3 length: 17 residues. J lost 4 bases, V lost 5 bases, and 16 bases had no gene match. The CDR3 nucleotides read TGTGCCAGCAGTCCCCAAGGACAGGTGGACTTACCAGAGACCCAGTACTTC. Its translation is CASSPQGQVDLPETQYF.

V usage is TRBV28 and J usage is TRBJ2-7, with no clear D. There are 13 residues in the CDR3. The germline CDR1 and CDR2 sequences are MDHEN and SYDVKM. V lost 3 bases and J 3 bases, leaving 9 bases between the germline ends. The CDR3 here is CASSFDGNYEQYF. The CDR3, as DNA: TGTGCCAGCAGTTTCGACGGAAACTACGAGCAGTACTTC.

This clonotype has just a few counts. The rearrangement uses TRBV5-1 and TRBJ1-5; D perhaps matches TRBD1 (5 bases). V lost 3 bases to trimming and J lost 0 bases, with 10 bases between them. Germline V CDR1 and CDR2: SGHRS, YFSETQ. This CDR3 spans 15 amino acids. CDR3 bases: TGCGCCAGCAGCTCGGGGGACGGTAGCAATCAGCCCCAGCATTTT. It codes for CASSSGDGSNQPQHF.

This clonotype was seen once. This may come from a read error, since a much larger clone is one base off. The gene calls are TRBV7-2 and TRBJ1-4; the D is unclear. CDR3 size: 13 residues. Germline lookup yields CDR1 SGHTA and CDR2 FQGNSA. The CDR3 here is CAGSLATNEKLFF. For the CDR3, the DNA is TGTGCCGGCAGCTTAGCAACTAATGAAAAACTGTTTTTT. The variable domain in full, with the rest retrieved from reference TRBV7-2 and TRBJ1-4, is GAGVSQSPSNKVTEKGKDVELRCDPISGHTALYWYRQSLGQGLEFLIYFQGNSAPDKSGLPSDRFSAERTGGSVSTLTIQRTQQEDSAVYLCAGSLATNEKLFFGSGTQLSVL.

The chain combines TRBV4-2 with TRBJ2-3, with 8 bases identical to TRBD2. After removal of 4 bases from V and 4 bases from J, the junction contained 10 bases not matched to a gene. CDR1 LGHNA and CDR2 YNFKEQ come from the germline V gene. This CDR3 has 16 residues. Here the CDR3 reads CASSRLSGRAADTQYF. The CDR3 nucleotides read TGTGCCAGCAGCCGATTAAGCGGGAGAGCAGCAGATACGCAGTATTTT.

This clonotype was found a few times. The chain joins TRBV5-1 to TRBJ1-1, with D possibly being TRBD1 (5 bases). Per germline, CDR1 SGHRS and CDR2 YFSETQ. This CDR3 contains 14 residues. V lost 0 bases to trimming and J lost 4 bases, with 10 bases between them. CDR3 amino acids: CASSLAGGFTEAFF. For the CDR3, the DNA is TGCGCCAGCAGCTTGGCCGGGGGGTTCACTGAAGCTTTCTTT.

This clonotype has more than one count but fewer than ten. The chain recombines TRBV12-3 or TRBV12-4 with TRBJ1-1; 7 nucleotides align to TRBD1. The CDR3 is 15 residues long. J gave up 7 bases and V 4 bases, and 12 bases lay outside the gene matches. The CDR3: CASSYQGGAIDEAFF. The DNA of the CDR3 is TGTGCCAGCAGTTACCAGGGGGGGGCAATCGATGAAGCTTTCTTT.

In the case of this clonotype: Mismatch with germline at one junction end may stem from a read error. The chain is built from TRBV3-1 and TRBJ1-1, with 9 bases matching TRBD1. Per the germline V gene, CDR1 is LGHDT and CDR2 is YNNKEL (reference sequence). The length of the CDR3 is 17 residues. CDR3 in amino acids: CASSQDRGLPRNPEAFF. In DNA form, the CDR3 reads TGTGCCAGCAGCCAGGACAGGGGCCTTCCCAGGAACCCTGAAGCTTTCTTT.

In its sample, this clonotype was seen many times. V is TRBV20-1 and J is TRBJ2-3; D is uncertain. The germline gives CDR1 DFQATT, CDR2 SNEGSKA (reference sequence). V lost 5 bases and J lost 1, with 16 bases in between. The CDR3 runs to 15 residues. The CDR3 nucleotides are TGCAGTGCTTTCGGACCGACGGTCGGCACAGATACGCAGTATTTT. Its protein product is CSAFGPTVGTDTQYF.

Turning to this clonotype: One end of the junction does not line up with germline, which may come from a read error. The chain combines TRBV20-1 with TRBJ2-7; TRBD2 aligns across 8 bases. The CDR3 has 14 residues. Germline V gene data show CDR1 as DFQATT and CDR2 as SNEGSKA (reference sequence). This chain's CDR3 is CGAIVSGIGDEQYF. The CDR3 nucleotides read TGCGGTGCTATTGTTAGCGGGATAGGCGATGAGCAGTACTTC.

This clonotype was detected a few times. This chain uses TRBV29-1 with TRBJ2-4; D unresolved. V was trimmed by 5 bases and J by 3 bases, leaving 11 bases between them. Germline CDR1 is SQVTM and CDR2 is ANQGSEA. CDR3 length: 13 residues. CDR3 in amino acids: CSVTALVKNIQYF. The DNA of the CDR3 is TGCAGCGTTACCGCGTTAGTCAAAAACATTCAGTACTTC. Drawing the rest from reference TRBV29-1 and TRBJ2-4, the complete variable domain is SAVISQKPSRDICQRGTSLTIQCQVDSQVTMMFWYRQQPGQSLTLIATANQGSEATYESGFVIDKFPISRPNLTFSTLTVSNMSPEDSSIYLCSVTALVKNIQYFGAGTRLSVL.

At least ten counts were recorded for this clonotype. The chain has TRBV25-1 and TRBJ2-5; perhaps D is TRBD1 or TRBD2 (5 bases each). CDR1 and CDR2 from the germline V gene are MGHDK and SYGVNS. CDR3 length: 13 amino acids. V gave up 8 bases and J gave up 2 bases, with 12 bases separating them. CDR3 nucleotides: TGTGCCAGCGTGGGGGATTCTCAAGAGACCCAGTACTTC. Translating it yields CASVGDSQETQYF.

In its sample, this clonotype was seen many times. The chain couples TRBV7-2 to TRBJ2-1; 12 positions agree with TRBD2. V shed 1 base and J 7 bases; nucleotides not matched to a gene: 2. The CDR3 covers 15 residues. Germline V gives CDR1 SGHTA, CDR2 FQGNSA. CDR3 residues: CASSLETSGRNEQFF. DNA for the CDR3: TGTGCCAGCAGCTTAGAGACTAGCGGGAGAAATGAGCAGTTCTTC. Variable domain in full (rest from reference TRBV7-2 and TRBJ2-1): GAGVSQSPSNKVTEKGKDVELRCDPISGHTALYWYRQSLGQGLEFLIYFQGNSAPDKSGLPSDRFSAERTGGSVSTLTIQRTQQEDSAVYLCASSLETSGRNEQFFGPGTRLTVL.